The present T cell receptor beta chain was sequenced within a study of T cell repertoires in cytomegalovirus infection. TCRdb reprocessed the reads via MiXCR and lists one record per CDR3 protein. This sample carries hundreds of thousands of distinct CDR3 sequences, 30% to 35% of them seen once, and the ten largest clones take around a sixth. This CDR3 is built from 13 residues. Germline-derived CDR1 and CDR2 are MNHNS and SASEGT. J lost 9 bases, V lost 7 bases, and 8 bases had no gene match. Comments on this clonotype: Its target is not known.

The clonotype was recovered from a human donor in good health (CMV status not recorded). Some clones in this sample may be carry-over from other donors' samples. The chain employs TRBV6-1 and TRBJ2-1, with 8 bases fitting TRBD1. The source material was cultured PBMCs, sampled from culture after CMV antigen stimulation. CDR3 nucleotides: TGTGCCAGCAAGGAGCAGGGGGCGGGTGAGCAGTTCTTC. Encoded protein: CASKEQGAGEQFF.